One sample yielded the 19 T cell receptor beta chains listed below, sequenced in a study of beta chain features in type 1 diabetes. As every portion of the isolated RNA was reverse transcribed, the sequencing read expressed TCRB transcripts. Some clones are missing from TCRdb's copy, which holds only in-frame ones; the method was immunoSEQ multiplex PCR. The sample holds hundreds of thousands of clones, roughly 14% seen once. The material sequenced was naive CD4+ T cells from blood. All receptors derive from a man aged 25-40 years in good health.

In regard to this clone: Given a much more abundant clone one base away, this may be a read error. Within the sample, other DNA sequences also encode this same CDR3. This chain uses TRBV7-9 with TRBJ2-5; D is undetermined. Germline CDR1 reads SEHNR; CDR2 reads FQNEAQ (reference sequence). V was cut by 3 bases and J by 2 bases, with 1 base left in between. The length of the CDR3 is 11 residues. CDR3 loop: CASSFQETQYF. Written as DNA, the CDR3 is TGTGCCAGCAGCTTTCAAGAGACCCAGTACTTC.

The chain links TRBV7-9 to TRBJ1-6; D may be TRBD1 (5 bases). The germline CDR1 and CDR2 sequences are SEHNR and FQNEAQ (reference sequence). V was trimmed by 1 base and J by 4 bases, leaving 8 bases between them. CDR3 size: 15 residues. This CDR3 reads CASSLGSGYNSPLHF. CDR3 in DNA: TGTGCCAGCAGCTTAGGATCAGGGTATAATTCACCCCTCCACTTT.

The V and J genes are TRBV27 and TRBJ2-2; the match to TRBD2 covers 12 bases. Per germline, CDR1 MNHEY and CDR2 SMNVEV (reference sequence). CDR3 length equals 16 residues. V trimming: 4 bases; J trimming: 7 bases; junction bases outside the gene matches: 7. The CDR3 protein is CASSSGLAGRDGELFF. The CDR3 DNA reads as TGTGCCAGCAGTTCCGGACTAGCGGGGCGGGACGGGGAGCTGTTTTTT.

This clone was observed a few times. This sequence joins TRBV6-4 and TRBJ2-1, with D perhaps TRBD1 or TRBD2 (6 bases each). V lost 7 bases to trimming and J lost 3 bases, with 10 bases between them. The germline V gene encodes CDR1 MRHNA and CDR2 SNTAGT. The CDR3 totals 13 residues. Here the CDR3 DNA reads TGTGCCAGCAAAGGGGGGTTCTACAATGAGCAGTTCTTC. Its protein product is CASKGGFYNEQFF.

This clone was observed once. The genes are TRBV18 and TRBJ2-3, with 10 bases aligning to TRBD2. V lost 3 bases, J lost 5 bases, and 2 bases stayed unmatched. The germline gives CDR1 KGHSH, CDR2 LQKENI. The CDR3 covers 14 residues. The CDR3 is CASSPSGGRDTQYF. The CDR3 nucleotides read TGTGCCAGCTCACCTAGCGGGGGGCGAGATACGCAGTATTTT.

The chain carries TRBV4-1 and TRBJ1-6; maybe TRBD1 (5 bases). The CDR3 runs 19 residues. Germline V CDR1 and CDR2: MGHRA, YSYEKL. V was pared by 1 base and J by 6 bases, with 22 bases between. Written as DNA, the CDR3 is TGCGCCAGCAGCCAAGGGAAGCACGCGGGACGAAACCTTAATTCACCCCTCCACTTT. Translating gives CASSQGKHAGRNLNSPLHF.

About this clone itself: The same CDR3 can be traced to other DNA sequences in this sample. The chain recombines TRBV7-9 with TRBJ2-1; D assignment may be TRBD1 or TRBD2 (5 bases each). Germline V gives CDR1 SEHNR, CDR2 FQNEAQ (reference sequence). V was shortened by 4 bases and J by 0 bases, with 10 bases between the two germline ends. CDR3 length: 15 amino acids. The CDR3 here is CASSSSGTSYNEQFF. Written as DNA, the CDR3 is TGTGCCAGCAGCTCCAGTGGGACCTCCTACAATGAGCAGTTCTTC. Complete variable domain (other parts from reference TRBV7-9 and TRBJ2-1): DTGVSQNPRHKITKRGQNVTFRCDPISEHNRLYWYRQTLGQGPEFLTYFQNEAQLEKSRLLSDRFSAERPKGSFSTLEIQRTEQGDSAMYLCASSSSGTSYNEQFFGPGTRLTVL.

This chain links TRBV9 with TRBJ2-3; 12 bases align to TRBD2. The CDR3 runs to 14 residues. The germline V gene encodes CDR1 SGDLS and CDR2 YYNGEE. V was pared by 4 bases and J by 5 bases, with 2 bases of the junction left unmatched. Here the CDR3 reads CASSQGLAGDTQYF. CDR3 DNA: TGTGCCAGCAGCCAGGGACTAGCGGGAGATACGCAGTATTTT.

This clone appeared a few times. The rearrangement links TRBV7-2 to TRBJ2-1; 7 bases agree with TRBD2. Germline V gives CDR1 SGHTA, CDR2 FQGNSA. V lost 5 bases to trimming and J lost 7 bases; unmatched junction nucleotides: 14. The CDR3 runs 16 residues. The CDR3: CASSLVAASGRNEQFF. The CDR3 DNA reads TGTGCCAGCAGCCTCGTCGCGGCTAGCGGCAGGAATGAGCAGTTCTTC.

A few counts support this clone. This chain connects TRBV5-1 to TRBJ2-3; 7 nucleotides match TRBD1. CDR1 and CDR2 from the germline V gene are SGHRS and YFSETQ. V lost 4 bases, J lost 2 bases, and 10 bases stayed unmatched. This CDR3 has 16 amino acids. As DNA, the CDR3 is TGCGCCAGCAGCGATAGACAGGGTCGGACCACAGATACGCAGTATTTT. Translating it yields CASSDRQGRTTDTQYF.

In its sample, this clone was seen a few times. CDR3: CASSSRTVNTGELFF. For the CDR3, the DNA is TGTGCCAGCAGCTCCAGGACAGTCAACACCGGGGAGCTGTTTTTT. The chain links TRBV7-2 to TRBJ2-2; tentative D call: TRBD1 (6 bases). Trimming left V 4 bases short and J 2 bases short, with 11 bases between. CDR3 size: 15 residues. CDR1 is SGHTA and CDR2 is FQGNSA in the germline V gene.

The chain couples TRBV4-3 to TRBJ2-5; D not certain. V was shortened by 0 bases and J by 4 bases, with 6 bases between the two germline ends. CDR3 length: 13 residues. CDR1 is LGHNA, CDR2 YSLEER, per germline. CDR3 coding DNA: TGCGCCAGCAGCCAAGAATGGAGAGAGACCCAGTACTTC. It is translated as CASSQEWRETQYF.

The chain links TRBV15 to TRBJ1-1; D is unclear. With 4 bases removed from V and 4 bases from J, the gap between germline ends came to 19 bases. This CDR3 comprises 16 residues. CDR1 and CDR2 (germline): LNHNV, YYDKDF (reference sequence). CDR3 sequence reads: CATSTRMGSPGTEAFF. CDR3 DNA sequence: TGTGCCACCAGCACGAGAATGGGCAGTCCCGGCACTGAAGCTTTCTTT. Looking up the rest from reference TRBV15 and TRBJ1-1 gives the full variable domain: DAMVIQNPRYQVTQFGKPVTLSCSQTLNHNVMYWYQQKSSQAPKLLFHYYDKDFNNEADTPDNFQSRRPNTSFCFLDIRSPGLGDTAMYLCATSTRMGSPGTEAFFGQGTRLTVV.

The rearrangement links TRBV18 to TRBJ2-1, with D perhaps matching TRBD1 (5 bases). Germline lookup yields CDR1 KGHSH and CDR2 LQKENI. There are 14 residues in the CDR3. Trimming took off 5 bases at V and 6 bases at J, with 14 bases between the two ends. CDR3 coding DNA: TGTGCCAGCTCAGGATCCTACAGGAGCAATGAGCAGTTCTTC. Translation: CASSGSYRSNEQFF. Variable domain in full (rest from reference TRBV18 and TRBJ2-1): NAGVMQNPRHLVRRRGQEARLRCSPMKGHSHVYWYRQLPEEGLKFMVYLQKENIIDESGMPKERFSAEFPKEGPSILRIQQVVRGDSAAYFCASSGSYRSNEQFFGPGTRLTVL.

This clone was counted only a few times. The gene calls are TRBV7-2 and TRBJ2-1; a possible D gene is TRBD1 (5 bases). Germline CDR1 and CDR2: SGHTA and FQGNSA. V gave up 6 bases and J gave up 2 bases, with 14 bases separating them. This CDR3 contains 15 residues. The CDR3 nucleotides are TGTGCCAGCAGACTGACAGAAATCGCCTACAATGAGCAGTTCTTC. As protein: CASRLTEIAYNEQFF.

This clone was seen only a few times. The rearrangement links TRBV4-1 to TRBJ2-3, with D uncertain. Trimming cost V 4 bases and J 4 bases, with 18 bases left between them. Germline V gives CDR1 MGHRA, CDR2 YSYEKL. The CDR3 extends over 16 amino acids. The CDR3 here is CASSPYYLSKSDTQYF. The CDR3 nucleotides read TGCGCCAGCAGCCCTTACTATCTTTCCAAGTCAGATACGCAGTATTTT.

The chain couples TRBV19 to TRBJ2-1, with D possibly TRBD1 on 6 matching bases. The CDR3 spans 13 residues. Germline V CDR1 and CDR2: LNHDA, SQIVND (reference sequence). V gave up 7 bases and J gave up 4 bases, with 11 bases separating them. CDR3 DNA sequence: TGTGCCAGTAACCGAGGGGGTTACAATGAGCAGTTCTTC. The encoded protein is CASNRGGYNEQFF.

This clone has only a few counts. The J gene is TRBJ2-1, the V gene TRBV6-6; no clear D. Germline V gene lookup returns CDR1 MNHNY and CDR2 SVGAGI (reference sequence). CDR3 size: 13 residues. Trimming pared 5 bases from V and 12 bases from J, leaving 17 bases between. The CDR3 loop reads CASSISRFSGQFF. The CDR3 DNA reads as TGTGCCAGCAGTATCTCTCGTTTTAGTGGGCAGTTCTTC.

This clone has just a few counts. This chain joins TRBV25-1 and TRBJ2-2; D is uncertain. The CDR3 length is 14 residues. CDR1 MGHDK and CDR2 SYGVNS come from the germline V gene. With 7 bases removed from V and 0 bases from J, the gap between germline ends came to 9 bases. CDR3 nucleotide sequence: TGTGCCAGCAAGGCCAACGCGAACACCGGGGAGCTGTTTTTT. As protein: CASKANANTGELFF.